The clone carrying this TCR beta chain was picked up a small number of times. No antigen is known for it. This specimen comes from a study of blood T cells in healthy people across ages. Study-level results: Researchers judged that diversity estimates from one million T cells fell short of true values.

At least 6 micrograms of total RNA were extracted per sample. Germline V lookup: CDR1 SGHTA, CDR2 FQGNSA. Trimming shortened V by 5 bases and J by 0 bases, and 15 bases separated the two germline ends. This CDR3 contains 16 residues. Alongside a J-beta primer mix, a sample-barcoded 5' primer served in a second PCR lasting about 6 to 12 cycles. TCRdb passed the 5' RACE reads through MiXCR, listing each CDR3 protein once. In the table there are hundreds of thousands of distinct CDR3 sequences, roughly 44% of which are singletons. The chain recombines TRBV7-2 with TRBJ2-3; TRBD2 might be the D (7 bases). The sample taken for sequencing was blood. The TCR was taken from a man in his 60s in good health. CDR3 DNA sequence: TGTGCCAGCAGCCGTCGCGGGGGCGGCAGCACAGATACGCAGTATTTT. Translation: CASSRRGGGSTDTQYF.